These T cell receptor beta chains were read from a single sample in a study of T cell repertoires in ileal Crohn's disease. Libraries were prepared by immunoSEQ multiplex PCR; TCRdb keeps only in-frame clonotypes and omits some of them. Of a few thousand clones listed, roughly four fifths are singletons. The sequenced sample consisted of ileal tissue. The receptors were sampled from an adult with Crohn's disease. The CDR3 runs from the conserved cysteine through the conserved F or W. The D gene is left open where the match is weak. The size of a clone is reported for some rows only, either as once, few or many, or as a class for expanded clones.

j_gene: TRBJ2-5; v_gene: TRBV30; abundance: -; d_gene: TRBD2; CDR3aa: CAWKTIPGLQYF; CDR3nt: TGTGCCTGGAAAACCATCCCGGGACTACAGTACTTC
j_gene: TRBJ2-1; v_gene: TRBV10-2; abundance: -; d_gene: TRBD1; CDR3aa: CASSTDRVGNEQFF; CDR3nt: TGCGCCAGCAGTACAGACAGGGTCGGCAATGAGCAGTTCTTC
j_gene: TRBJ1-1; v_gene: TRBV30; abundance: -; d_gene: -; CDR3aa: CACLPITLSPGGTEAFF; CDR3nt: TGTGCCTGTTTGCCGATCACACTCTCTCCCGGGGGCACTGAAGCTTTCTTT
j_gene: TRBJ2-2; v_gene: TRBV4-3; abundance: -; d_gene: -; CDR3aa: CASSQGGINTGELFF; CDR3nt: TGCGCCAGCAGCCAAGGCGGGATCAACACCGGGGAGCTGTTTTTT
j_gene: TRBJ1-3; v_gene: TRBV6-1; abundance: -; d_gene: TRBD1; CDR3aa: CASRLGGTSGNTIYF; CDR3nt: TGTGCCAGCAGATTAGGGGGCACCTCTGGAAACACCATATATTTT
j_gene: TRBJ2-2; v_gene: TRBV10-2; abundance: -; d_gene: -; CDR3aa: CASSQQADTGELFF; CDR3nt: TGCGCCAGCAGTCAACAGGCGGACACCGGGGAGCTGTTTTTT
j_gene: TRBJ2-3; v_gene: TRBV7-2; abundance: -; d_gene: -; CDR3aa: CASSSGGRGPDTQYF; CDR3nt: TGTGCCAGCAGCTCAGGGGGGCGGGGCCCAGATACGCAGTATTTT
j_gene: TRBJ1-2; v_gene: TRBV9; abundance: -; d_gene: -; CDR3aa: CASSVGRGRNYGYTF; CDR3nt: TGTGCCAGCAGCGTAGGGAGGGGTAGGAACTATGGCTACACCTTC
j_gene: TRBJ2-7; v_gene: TRBV12-5; abundance: -; d_gene: -; CDR3aa: CASGYKRVLPNGQYF; CDR3nt: TGTGCTAGTGGCTATAAGAGGGTCCTCCCGAACGGGCAGTACTTC
j_gene: TRBJ2-7; v_gene: TRBV2; abundance: -; d_gene: -; CDR3aa: CASSGTSHEQYF; CDR3nt: TGTGCCAGCAGTGGGACTTCCCACGAGCAGTACTTC
j_gene: TRBJ2-1; v_gene: TRBV5-1; abundance: once; d_gene: -; CDR3aa: CASSPSPGRNEQFF; CDR3nt: TGCGCCAGCAGCCCTTCCCCAGGGAGGAATGAGCAGTTCTTC
j_gene: TRBJ2-5; v_gene: TRBV7-9; abundance: -; d_gene: TRBD2; CDR3aa: CASSQVLGLQETQYF; CDR3nt: TGTGCCAGCAGCCAAGTATTGGGACTACAAGAGACCCAGTACTTC
j_gene: TRBJ2-1; v_gene: TRBV6-5; abundance: -; d_gene: TRBD2; CDR3aa: CASRESSGSYNEQFF; CDR3nt: TGTGCCAGCCGGGAGAGTAGCGGGAGTTACAATGAGCAGTTCTTC
j_gene: TRBJ2-7; v_gene: TRBV7-7; abundance: -; d_gene: TRBD1; CDR3aa: CASSLRTGDSEQYF; CDR3nt: TGTGCTAGCAGCTTACGGACAGGGGATAGCGAGCAGTACTTC
j_gene: TRBJ2-7; v_gene: TRBV18; abundance: -; d_gene: TRBD2; CDR3aa: CASSPQGLAGSEQYF; CDR3nt: TGTGCCAGCTCACCCCAGGGGCTAGCGGGGTCCGAGCAGTACTTC
j_gene: TRBJ1-1; v_gene: TRBV6-5; abundance: -; d_gene: TRBD1; CDR3aa: CASTSQGATEAFF; CDR3nt: TGTGCCAGCACTTCCCAGGGGGCCACTGAAGCTTTCTTT
j_gene: TRBJ1-2; v_gene: TRBV2; abundance: few; d_gene: -; CDR3aa: CASSEVRGSSGYTF; CDR3nt: TGTGCCAGCAGTGAGGTGCGGGGTTCCTCTGGCTACACCTTC
j_gene: TRBJ2-3; v_gene: TRBV7-9; abundance: once; d_gene: -; CDR3aa: CASSLIPGDTQYF; CDR3nt: TGTGCCAGCAGCTTAATCCCGGGAGATACGCAGTATTTT
j_gene: TRBJ1-4; v_gene: TRBV10-2; abundance: -; d_gene: -; CDR3aa: CASARTLTNEKLFF; CDR3nt: TGCGCCAGCGCCAGGACACTAACTAATGAAAAACTGTTTTTT
j_gene: TRBJ2-1; v_gene: TRBV23-1; abundance: -; d_gene: TRBD2; CDR3aa: CASSLPGLAGGPVNEQFF; CDR3nt: TGCGCCAGCAGTCTCCCGGGACTAGCGGGAGGGCCGGTCAATGAGCAGTTCTTC
j_gene: TRBJ1-2; v_gene: TRBV4-3; abundance: -; d_gene: -; CDR3aa: CASSRVQGNYGYTF; CDR3nt: TGCGCCAGCAGCCGCGTACAGGGCAACTATGGCTACACCTTC
j_gene: TRBJ2-2; v_gene: TRBV7-8; abundance: -; d_gene: TRBD2; CDR3aa: CASSFTSGGRTGELFF; CDR3nt: TGTGCCAGCAGCTTCACTAGCGGGGGACGAACCGGGGAGCTGTTTTTT
j_gene: TRBJ2-7; v_gene: TRBV6-5; abundance: -; d_gene: TRBD1; CDR3aa: CASSPIDRDSYEQYF; CDR3nt: TGTGCCAGCAGTCCCATCGACAGGGACTCCTACGAGCAGTACTTC
j_gene: TRBJ1-6; v_gene: TRBV19; abundance: -; d_gene: TRBD1; CDR3aa: CASSTGGSPLHF; CDR3nt: TGTGCCAGTAGTACAGGGGGGTCACCCCTCCACTTT
j_gene: TRBJ2-7; v_gene: TRBV5-1; abundance: -; d_gene: -; CDR3aa: CASSPDGGPVNEQYF; CDR3nt: TGCGCCAGCAGCCCGGACGGGGGGCCGGTGAACGAGCAGTACTTC
j_gene: TRBJ2-4; v_gene: TRBV13; abundance: once; d_gene: TRBD1; CDR3aa: CASSPATGGLQYF; CDR3nt: TGTGCCAGCAGCCCGGCTACAGGGGGGCTTCAGTACTTC
j_gene: TRBJ1-1; v_gene: TRBV6-6; abundance: -; d_gene: -; CDR3aa: CASSYSDWNTEAFF; CDR3nt: TGTGCCAGCAGTTACTCCGACTGGAACACTGAAGCTTTCTTT
j_gene: TRBJ2-7; v_gene: TRBV5-4; abundance: -; d_gene: TRBD1; CDR3aa: CASSLGQGGEYF; CDR3nt: TGTGCCAGCAGCTTGGGACAGGGGGGCGAGTACTTC
j_gene: TRBJ1-3; v_gene: TRBV30; abundance: -; d_gene: -; CDR3aa: CAWSRQAGNTIYF; CDR3nt: TGTGCCTGGAGCCGACAGGCTGGAAACACCATATATTTT
j_gene: TRBJ1-2; v_gene: TRBV7-9; abundance: -; d_gene: TRBD1; CDR3aa: CASSPWDRSLLDGYTF; CDR3nt: TGTGCCAGCAGCCCATGGGACAGGTCTCTTTTGGATGGCTACACCTTC
j_gene: TRBJ1-3; v_gene: TRBV4-1; abundance: few; d_gene: -; CDR3aa: CASSQDEGNTIYF; CDR3nt: TGCGCCAGCAGCCAAGATGAGGGAAACACCATATATTTT
j_gene: TRBJ1-1; v_gene: TRBV7-6; abundance: once; d_gene: TRBD1; CDR3aa: CASSRQGGTEAFF; CDR3nt: TGTGCCAGCAGCCGACAGGGAGGCACTGAAGCTTTCTTT
j_gene: TRBJ2-3; v_gene: TRBV4-1; abundance: -; d_gene: TRBD2; CDR3aa: CASSQFSGGAGTDTQYF; CDR3nt: TGCGCCAGCAGCCAATTTAGCGGGGGGGCCGGCACAGATACGCAGTATTTT
j_gene: TRBJ1-5; v_gene: TRBV16; abundance: -; d_gene: -; CDR3aa: CASSPSQPEQPQHF; CDR3nt: TGTGCCAGCAGCCCCTCACAGCCCGAGCAGCCCCAGCATTTT
j_gene: TRBJ1-1; v_gene: TRBV5-6; abundance: -; d_gene: -; CDR3aa: CASSLSLQGLNTEAFF; CDR3nt: TGTGCCAGCAGCTTGAGCCTACAGGGTCTGAACACTGAAGCTTTCTTT
j_gene: TRBJ1-5; v_gene: TRBV30; abundance: -; d_gene: TRBD1; CDR3aa: CAWSAGTGPRRAQHF; CDR3nt: TGTGCCTGGAGCGCCGGGACAGGGCCCCGACGGGCCCAGCATTTT
j_gene: TRBJ2-1; v_gene: TRBV30; abundance: -; d_gene: TRBD2; CDR3aa: CAWTPAGGFYNEQFF; CDR3nt: TGTGCCTGGACCCCAGCGGGGGGGTTCTACAATGAGCAGTTCTTC
j_gene: TRBJ1-1; v_gene: TRBV30; abundance: -; d_gene: -; CDR3aa: CAWSGTVRTEAFF; CDR3nt: TGTGCCTGGAGTGGTACAGTTCGGACTGAAGCTTTCTTT
j_gene: TRBJ2-3; v_gene: TRBV6-5; abundance: few; d_gene: -; CDR3aa: CASSSSTDTQYF; CDR3nt: TGTGCCAGCAGTTCTAGCACAGATACGCAGTATTTT
j_gene: TRBJ1-1; v_gene: TRBV5-1; abundance: few; d_gene: -; CDR3aa: CASSFSVLNTEAFF; CDR3nt: TGCGCCAGCAGCTTTTCGGTTTTGAACACTGAAGCTTTCTTT
j_gene: TRBJ1-5; v_gene: TRBV28; abundance: once; d_gene: TRBD1; CDR3aa: CASSSGDRDNQPQHF; CDR3nt: TGTGCCAGCAGTTCAGGAGACAGGGACAATCAGCCCCAGCATTTT
j_gene: TRBJ2-2; v_gene: TRBV5-1; abundance: few; d_gene: TRBD1; CDR3aa: CASSFGQGSTGELFF; CDR3nt: TGCGCCAGCAGCTTTGGACAGGGGAGCACCGGGGAGCTGTTTTTT
j_gene: TRBJ2-3; v_gene: TRBV7-2; abundance: -; d_gene: TRBD2; CDR3aa: CASSSRTSGGALDTQYF; CDR3nt: TGTGCCAGCAGCTCACGGACTAGCGGGGGGGCGTTGGATACGCAGTATTTT
j_gene: TRBJ1-2; v_gene: TRBV9; abundance: -; d_gene: TRBD1; CDR3aa: CASSQGQGSYGYTF; CDR3nt: TGTGCCAGCAGCCAAGGACAGGGGAGCTATGGCTACACCTTC
j_gene: TRBJ1-1; v_gene: TRBV5-1; abundance: once; d_gene: TRBD1; CDR3aa: CASSSRGSQNTEAFF; CDR3nt: TGCGCCAGCAGCAGCAGGGGGTCCCAGAACACTGAAGCTTTCTTT
j_gene: TRBJ1-2; v_gene: TRBV27; abundance: -; d_gene: -; CDR3aa: CASSSTPWGDRRYTF; CDR3nt: TGTGCCAGCAGTTCCACTCCTTGGGGGGACCGGCGCTACACCTTC
j_gene: TRBJ2-5; v_gene: TRBV5-1; abundance: -; d_gene: -; CDR3aa: CASSLGRGLGETQYF; CDR3nt: TGCGCCAGCAGCTTGGGGAGGGGGCTCGGAGAGACCCAGTACTTC
j_gene: TRBJ1-2; v_gene: TRBV6-5; abundance: -; d_gene: -; CDR3aa: CASSKDSRSYGYTF; CDR3nt: TGTGCCAGCAGTAAGGACAGCCGCTCCTATGGCTACACCTTC
j_gene: TRBJ1-5; v_gene: TRBV2; abundance: -; d_gene: -; CDR3aa: CASRERRGDQPQHF; CDR3nt: TGTGCCAGCAGGGAACGCAGGGGAGATCAGCCCCAGCATTTT
j_gene: TRBJ1-2; v_gene: TRBV5-4; abundance: -; d_gene: -; CDR3aa: CASSPTGSAYGYTF; CDR3nt: TGTGCCAGCAGCCCGACAGGTAGTGCCTATGGCTACACCTTC
j_gene: TRBJ1-2; v_gene: TRBV25-1; abundance: -; d_gene: TRBD1; CDR3aa: CASRARTGTYGYTF; CDR3nt: TGTGCCAGCAGAGCTCGGACAGGGACTTATGGCTACACCTTC